The present T cell receptor beta chain was sequenced within a study of cytomegalovirus exposure and HLA in healthy donors. This CDR3 has 16 residues. Germline V gene data show CDR1 as SGHTS and CDR2 as YDEGEE. Trimming stripped 0 bases from V and 3 bases from J, with 13 bases between. PCR primers comprised 60 Vbeta and 13 Jbeta primers. Sequenced by immunoSEQ multiplex PCR; TCRdb stores in-frame clones only, minus some. The data contain approximately 88,000 clones, around 82% of them singletons. The clonotype was recovered from a man aged 18 to 30 in good health and CMV-seronegative. Sequencing was carried out using PBMCs. The gene calls are TRBV5-8 and TRBJ1-3; tentative D call: TRBD1 (6 bases). For the CDR3, the DNA is TGTGCCAGCAGCTTGGACGCGGGGGCCAGTGGAAACACCATATATTTT. Protein product: CASSLDAGASGNTIYF.